This T cell receptor beta chain originates from a study of T cell responses to AZD1222 COVID-19 vaccine. Study-wide results and limits: The donors showed a predominance of white British ancestry and of females, with possible underestimation of clonal diversity. After two AZD1222 doses, spike-specific TCR breadth and depth rose versus day 0.

Turning to this clone: No antigen is known for it.

The assay was immunoSEQ multiplex PCR, and TCRdb's table has in-frame clones only and misses some. The data contain 100,000 to 150,000 clones, over 85% of them singletons. Source: peripheral blood, taken 28 days after the second AZD1222 dose. The TCR sequence derives from an adult who received the AZD1222 COVID-19 vaccine.

CDR3 protein: CASSYLSRGNEQYF. The CDR3 DNA sequence: TGTGCCAGCAGTTACTTGTCTCGGGGAAACGAGCAGTACTTC. This sequence joins TRBV6-2 or TRBV6-3 and TRBJ2-7; a possible D gene is TRBD2 (5 bases). The CDR3 sequence is 14 residues long. V lost 1 base to trimming and J lost 5 bases, with 12 bases between them. Germline V lookup: CDR1 MNHEY, CDR2 SVGEGT.